These T cell receptor beta chains were read from a single sample in a study of identical twins. TCRdb reanalysed the 5' RACE reads using MiXCR and keeps one entry per CDR3 protein. The table records about 720,000 distinct CDR3 sequences, 15% to 20% of them present only once. These records were also assigned to another study, of T cells expressing NK-cell markers.

Sequenced sample: PBMCs. The receptors were sampled from a woman in her late teens or twenties in good health. Both conserved end residues are part of each CDR3. A D gene is named only where the DNA matches it firmly. Clone size, where shown, is once, few, many, or a class for clones that have expanded.

D,size,V,J,CDR3,DNA
TRBD1,.,TRBV5-1,TRBJ2-7,CASSLSTGTGVIHFIEQYF,TGCGCCAGCAGCTTGTCTACGGGGACAGGGGTTATTCACTTTATCGAGCAGTACTTC
.,many,TRBV12-3/TRBV12-4,TRBJ2-1,CASSPWTYNEQFF,TGTGCCAGCAGTCCATGGACTTACAATGAGCAGTTCTTC
.,.,TRBV6-5,TRBJ2-2,CASNWRVKNTGELFF,TGTGCCAGCAATTGGAGGGTAAAGAACACCGGGGAGCTGTTTTTT
TRBD2,once,TRBV6-2/TRBV6-3,TRBJ2-5,CASSPTSGGMTQYF,TGTGCCAGCAGCCCCACTAGCGGGGGTATGACCCAGTACTTC
TRBD1,.,TRBV12-3/TRBV12-4,TRBJ1-6,CASSLRRGNSPLHF,TGTGCCAGCAGTTTACGCAGGGGGAATTCACCCCTCCACTTT
.,many,TRBV20-1,TRBJ2-3,CSADAVTGDTQYF,TGCAGTGCAGACGCTGTGACTGGGGATACGCAGTATTTT
.,many,TRBV5-1,TRBJ2-7,CASSLERHEQYF,TGCGCCAGCAGCTTGGAAAGGCACGAGCAGTACTTC
TRBD1,few,TRBV7-2,TRBJ2-1,CASSPFAGDRDNEQFF,TGTGCCAGCAGCCCCTTTGCAGGGGACAGGGACAATGAGCAGTTCTTC
TRBD1,many,TRBV6-5,TRBJ2-5,CASSYLGQPQETQYF,TGTGCCAGCAGTTACTTGGGACAGCCTCAAGAGACCCAGTACTTC
.,few,TRBV12-3/TRBV12-4,TRBJ2-2,CAIAGAIAGELFF,TGTGCCATCGCCGGGGCCATCGCGGGGGAGCTGTTTTTT
TRBD2,.,TRBV12-3/TRBV12-4,TRBJ2-3,CASTPGTSLSTDTQYF,TGTGCCAGCACGCCGGGGACTAGCCTTAGCACAGATACGCAGTATTTT
.,.,TRBV6-5,TRBJ1-1,CASSYSHNTEAFF,TGTGCCAGCAGTTACTCGCATAACACTGAAGCTTTCTTT
.,.,TRBV10-3,TRBJ2-2,CAISPASRGGTGELFF,TGTGCCATCAGTCCGGCCTCAAGGGGTGGCACCGGGGAGCTGTTTTTT
TRBD1,few,TRBV29-1,TRBJ2-3,CSVKRTGSGDTQYF,TGCAGCGTAAAAAGGACAGGGAGTGGAGATACGCAGTATTTT
TRBD1,.,TRBV19,TRBJ1-5,CASSKDRQNQPQHF,TGTGCCAGTAGTAAGGACAGGCAAAATCAGCCCCAGCATTTT
TRBD1,.,TRBV14,TRBJ1-2,CASSPTYRGLGDGYTF,TGTGCCAGCAGCCCAACATACAGGGGGCTGGGCGATGGCTACACCTTC
.,few,TRBV9,TRBJ2-1,CASSVGTTGEQFF,TGTGCCAGCAGCGTAGGGACTACGGGTGAGCAGTTCTTC
.,.,TRBV7-9,TRBJ1-4,CASSAEVRKKLFF,TGTGCCAGCAGCGCCGAAGTCAGGAAAAAACTGTTTTTT
.,many,TRBV6-2/TRBV6-3,TRBJ1-1,CASSLTQNTEAFF,TGTGCCAGCAGCCTGACACAGAACACTGAAGCTTTCTTT